These 4 T cell receptor beta chains were sequenced from one sample in a study of tumor-infiltrating lymphocytes in primary liver carcinoma. Co-extraction of both nucleic acids (RNA and DNA) used roughly 20-34 mg of unsorted bulk tissue. Starting from approximately 470 ng of total RNA, TCR beta cDNA was produced with a primer in the constant region. Modified slightly, ARM-PCR produced TCR beta libraries over three nested multiplex PCR rounds. Primers for the first two PCR rounds were TRBV1-TRBV30 forward primers and a C-beta reverse primer (about 11 cycles per round). One entry per CDR3 protein results from TCRdb running MiXCR on the multiplex PCR reads. Of approximately 37,000 distinct CDR3 sequences in the sample, roughly 74% were seen once. Sequencing was carried out using tumor-adjacent normal liver tissue. The source is a man aged 35-49 years with primary liver carcinoma and hepatitis B virus infection.

Note on this clonotype: This sequence may be a read error, since a much larger clone differs from it by one base. This chain joins TRBV7-9 and TRBJ2-2; TRBD2 matches at 7 bases. Germline-derived CDR1 and CDR2 are SEHNR and FQNEAQ (reference sequence). V was pared by 4 bases and J by 7 bases, with 6 bases of the junction left unmatched. The CDR3 is 14 residues long. CDR3 sequence (DNA): TGTGCCAGCAGCTCTGGACGGGGGGACGGGGAGCTGTTTTTT. Encoded protein: CASSSGRGDGELFF.

With respect to this clonotype: Given the absence of the conserved phenylalanine or tryptophan at the CDR3 end, a read error is likely. The V and J genes are TRBV10-3 and TRBJ2-3; the match to TRBD2 covers 16 bases. CDR1 ENHRY and CDR2 SYGVKD come from the germline V gene. The CDR3 has 19 amino acids. In DNA, the CDR3 is TGTGCCACCAGTGGACCCGGGACTAGCGGGAGGGTAGACACAGATACGCAGTATTCT. It translates to CATSGPGTSGRVDTDTQYS.

As concerns this clonotype: Because the CDR3 is missing its conserved closing phenylalanine or tryptophan, this is likely a read error. The chain combines TRBV6-4 with TRBJ2-1, with 8 bases fitting TRBD2. The CDR3 runs 15 residues. With V trimmed by 5 bases and J by 10 bases, 13 bases remained unmatched. The V gene's germline CDR1 is MRHNA and CDR2 SNTAGT. CDR3 nucleotide sequence: TGTGCCAGCAGTCTCACTAGTTCGGGGGGGAACGAGCAGTTCCTC. It yields the protein CASSLTSSGGNEQFL.

With regard to this clonotype: The final CDR3 position lacks the conserved phenylalanine or tryptophan, pointing to a likely read error. This chain links TRBV6-5 with TRBJ2-3, with D tentatively TRBD2 (6 bases). Germline V gene sequence: CDR1 MNHEY, CDR2 SVGAGI. There are 15 residues in the CDR3. CDR3: CASNPELAGTGTQYL. The CDR3 region has the DNA TGTGCCAGCAACCCAGAACTCGCGGGAACAGGTACGCAGTATTTA.